This T cell receptor beta chain was sequenced for a study of cytomegalovirus exposure and HLA in healthy donors. Germline CDR1 reads SEHNR; CDR2 reads FQNEAQ (reference sequence). The length of the CDR3 is 16 residues. Unmatched junction bases numbered 11, after V lost 6 bases and J lost 4 bases. The primer mix had 60 Vbeta and 13 Jbeta primers. In the original processing: Roughly 10 million shared chains were among tens of millions of unique TCR beta chains counted in a later analysis. This table comes from immunoSEQ multiplex PCR, and its TCRdb copy is limited to in-frame clones, with some not included. V, J and clone size were drawn from that table, and D and trimming were deduced from the DNA. Found here are about 140,000 clones, 79% of them singletons; the top ten hold more than 0.75%. On this clone: Its antigen is not identified.

General observations from the study: The availability of immune exposure information extended only to CMV serostatus.

Specimen: PBMCs. The gene calls are TRBV7-9 and TRBJ1-1; TRBD1 aligns across 10 bases. The TCR sequence derives from a man aged 18 to 29 in good health and CMV-seronegative. The CDR3 region has the DNA TGTGCCAGCAGGACGGACAGGGGGGTAGGGAGCACTGAAGCTTTCTTT. Amino acid sequence: CASRTDRGVGSTEAFF.